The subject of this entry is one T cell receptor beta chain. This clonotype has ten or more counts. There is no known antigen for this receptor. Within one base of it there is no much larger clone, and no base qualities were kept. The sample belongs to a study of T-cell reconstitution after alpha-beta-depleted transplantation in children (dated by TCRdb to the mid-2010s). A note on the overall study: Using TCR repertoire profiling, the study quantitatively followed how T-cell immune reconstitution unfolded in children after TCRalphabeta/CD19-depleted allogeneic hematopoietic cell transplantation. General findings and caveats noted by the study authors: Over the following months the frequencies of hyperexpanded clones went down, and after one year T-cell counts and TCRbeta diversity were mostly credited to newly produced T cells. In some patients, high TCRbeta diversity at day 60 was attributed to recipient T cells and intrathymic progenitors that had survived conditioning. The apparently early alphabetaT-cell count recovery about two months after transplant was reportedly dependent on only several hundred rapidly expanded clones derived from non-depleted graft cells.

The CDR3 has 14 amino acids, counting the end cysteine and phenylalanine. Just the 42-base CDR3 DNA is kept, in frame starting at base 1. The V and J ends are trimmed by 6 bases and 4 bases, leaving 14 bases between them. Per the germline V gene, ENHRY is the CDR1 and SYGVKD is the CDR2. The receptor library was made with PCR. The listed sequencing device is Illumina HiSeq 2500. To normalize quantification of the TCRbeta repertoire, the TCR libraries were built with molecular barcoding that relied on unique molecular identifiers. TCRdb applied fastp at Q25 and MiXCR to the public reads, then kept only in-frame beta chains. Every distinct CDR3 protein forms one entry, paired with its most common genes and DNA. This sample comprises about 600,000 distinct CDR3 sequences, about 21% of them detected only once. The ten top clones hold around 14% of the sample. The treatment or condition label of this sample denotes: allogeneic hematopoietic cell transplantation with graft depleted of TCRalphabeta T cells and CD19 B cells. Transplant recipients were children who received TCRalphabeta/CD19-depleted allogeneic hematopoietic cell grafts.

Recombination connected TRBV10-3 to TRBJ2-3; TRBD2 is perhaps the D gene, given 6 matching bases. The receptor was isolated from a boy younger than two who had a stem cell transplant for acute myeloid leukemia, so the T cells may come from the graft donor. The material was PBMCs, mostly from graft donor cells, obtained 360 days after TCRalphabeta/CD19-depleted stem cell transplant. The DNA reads TGTGCCATCAGAACAATGACTAGTTCAGATACGCAGTATTTT. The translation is CAIRTMTSSDTQYF.